This T cell receptor beta chain was obtained from a study of blood T cell repertoires in COVID-19. Study details: Researchers got acute and convalescent COVID-19 samples from the United States, Italy and Spain. The cDNA or gDNA used as material had been derived from T cells, B-cell-depleted T cells, or PBMCs.

V lost 8 bases and J 4 bases, leaving 21 bases between the germline ends. In germline, CDR1 is SEHNR, CDR2 FQNEAQ (reference sequence). This CDR3 comprises 15 residues. The assay was immunoSEQ multiplex PCR, and TCRdb's table has in-frame clones only and misses some. There are over 150,000 clones in the sample; around 82% occur only once, and 15% to 20% lies in the top ten. This receptor was taken from a woman between 65 and 79 years old who had recovered from COVID-19. Material: peripheral blood. The chain combines TRBV7-9 with TRBJ2-7; weak D call: TRBD2 (6 bases). As DNA, the CDR3 is TGTGCCAGCCAAGGAGGGCTACCGCACCCTTACGAGCAGTACTTC. Amino acids: CASQGGLPHPYEQYF.